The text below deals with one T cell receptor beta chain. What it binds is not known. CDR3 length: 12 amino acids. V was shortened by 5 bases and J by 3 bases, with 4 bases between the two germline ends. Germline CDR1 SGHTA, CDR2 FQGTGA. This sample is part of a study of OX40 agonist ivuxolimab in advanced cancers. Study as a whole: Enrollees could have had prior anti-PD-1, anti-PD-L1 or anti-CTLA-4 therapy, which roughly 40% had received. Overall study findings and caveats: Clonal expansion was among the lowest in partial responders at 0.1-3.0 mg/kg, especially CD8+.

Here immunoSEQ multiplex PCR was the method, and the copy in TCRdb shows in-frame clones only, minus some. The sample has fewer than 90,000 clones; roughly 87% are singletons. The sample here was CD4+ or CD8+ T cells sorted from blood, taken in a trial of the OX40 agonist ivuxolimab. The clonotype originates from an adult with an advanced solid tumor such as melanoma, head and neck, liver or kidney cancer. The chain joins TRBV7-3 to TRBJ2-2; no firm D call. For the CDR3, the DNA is TGTGCCAGCAGCCATTACACCGGGGAGCTGTTTTTT. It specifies CASSHYTGELFF.